The clone carrying this T cell receptor beta chain came up many times. Its antigen remains unidentified. The source of the sample is a study of T cells after yellow fever vaccination. J lost 7 bases, V lost 5 bases, and 6 bases had no gene match. The CDR3 extends over 13 amino acids. The germline V gene encodes CDR1 MNHEY and CDR2 SMNVEV (reference sequence). Overall study results and limits: Of the clonotypes, a small share occurred in both CD4 and CD8 compartments. Bulk-population clonotypes that are abundant could appear as contaminants in FACS-sorted repertoires. Peaking on day 5 versus 15, the secondary response was faster but weaker.

UMIs and a universal primer site were added when TCR cDNA was made by 5'RACE template switching. TCRdb independently ran MiXCR on the 5' RACE reads; one entry per CDR3 protein. The table shows approximately 70,000 distinct CDR3 sequences, with around 7% occurring only once. This clonotype originated in a man between 18 and 35 years old who received the YFV17D yellow fever vaccine. This rearrangement joins TRBV27 to TRBJ2-7; 9 bases match TRBD1. Material: CD8+ T cells sorted from PBMCs, obtained 10 days after the first yellow fever vaccination. CDR3 bases: TGTGCCAGCAGTCCCGGGACAGGGTTAGAGCAGTACTTC. This gives the protein CASSPGTGLEQYF.